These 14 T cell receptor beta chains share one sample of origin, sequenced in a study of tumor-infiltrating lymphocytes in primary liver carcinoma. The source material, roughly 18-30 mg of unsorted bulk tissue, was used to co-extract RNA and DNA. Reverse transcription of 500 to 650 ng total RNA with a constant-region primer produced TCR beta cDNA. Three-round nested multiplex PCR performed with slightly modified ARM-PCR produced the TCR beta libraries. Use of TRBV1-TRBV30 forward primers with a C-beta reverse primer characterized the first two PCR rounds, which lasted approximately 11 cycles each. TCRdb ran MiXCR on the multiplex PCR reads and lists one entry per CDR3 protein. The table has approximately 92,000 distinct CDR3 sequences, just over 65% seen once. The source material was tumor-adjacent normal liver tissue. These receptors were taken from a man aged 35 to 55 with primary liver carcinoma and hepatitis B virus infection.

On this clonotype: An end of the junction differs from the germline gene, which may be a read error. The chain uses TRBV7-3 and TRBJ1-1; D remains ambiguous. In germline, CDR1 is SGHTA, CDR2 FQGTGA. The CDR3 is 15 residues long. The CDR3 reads CASSSPWGRWTEAFF. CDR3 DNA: TGTGCCAGCAGCTCCCCTTGGGGAAGATGGACTGAGGCTTTCTTT.

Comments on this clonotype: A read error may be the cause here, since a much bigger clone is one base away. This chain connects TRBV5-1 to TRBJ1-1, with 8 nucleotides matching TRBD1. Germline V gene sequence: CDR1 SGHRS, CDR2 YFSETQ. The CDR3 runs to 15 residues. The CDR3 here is CASGLGGAGGPEAFF. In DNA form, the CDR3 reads TGCGCCAGCGGCTTGGGGGGGGCAGGGGGCCCTGAAGCTTTCTTT.

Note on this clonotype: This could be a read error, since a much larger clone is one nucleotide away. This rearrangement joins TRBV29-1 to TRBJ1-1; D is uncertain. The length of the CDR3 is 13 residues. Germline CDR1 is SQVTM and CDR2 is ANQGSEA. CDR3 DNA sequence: TGCAGCGTCGCTATTAGGGCGGAAACTGAAGCTCTCTTT. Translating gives CSVAIRAETEALF.

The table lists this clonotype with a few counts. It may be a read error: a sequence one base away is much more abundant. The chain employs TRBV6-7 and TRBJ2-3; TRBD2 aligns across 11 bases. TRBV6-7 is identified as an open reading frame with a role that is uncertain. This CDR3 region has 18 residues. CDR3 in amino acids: CASSYFIAGGLSTDAQYF. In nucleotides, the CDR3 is TGTGCCAGCAGTTACTTTATAGCGGGAGGGCTGTCCACAGATGCGCAGTATTTT.

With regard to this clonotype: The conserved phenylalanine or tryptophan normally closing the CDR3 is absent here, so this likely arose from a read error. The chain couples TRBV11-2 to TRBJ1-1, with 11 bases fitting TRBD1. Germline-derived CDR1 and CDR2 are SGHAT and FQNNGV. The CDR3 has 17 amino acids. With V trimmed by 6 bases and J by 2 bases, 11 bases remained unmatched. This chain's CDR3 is CASSSGQGASLNTEAFI. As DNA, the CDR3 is TGTGCCAGCAGTTCCGGACAGGGGGCCAGTTTAAACACTGAAGCTTTCATT.

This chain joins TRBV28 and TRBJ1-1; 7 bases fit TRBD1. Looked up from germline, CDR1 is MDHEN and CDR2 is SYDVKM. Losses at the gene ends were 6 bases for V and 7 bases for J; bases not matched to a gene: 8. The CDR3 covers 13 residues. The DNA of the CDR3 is TGTGCCAGCAGCCACAGGGGAAGGAGTGAAGCTTTCTTT. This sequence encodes CASSHRGRSEAFF. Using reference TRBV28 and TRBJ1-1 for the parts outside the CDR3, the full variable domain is DVKVTQSSRYLVKRTGEKVFLECVQDMDHENMFWYRQDPGLGLRLIYFSYDVKMKEKGDIPEGYSVSREKKERFSLILESASTNQTSMYLCASSHRGRSEAFFGQGTRLTVV.

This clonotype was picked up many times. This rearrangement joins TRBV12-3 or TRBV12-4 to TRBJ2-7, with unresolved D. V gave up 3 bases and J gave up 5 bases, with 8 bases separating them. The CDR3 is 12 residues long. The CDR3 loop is CASSLVGNEQYF. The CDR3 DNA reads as TGTGCCAGCAGTTTGGTAGGGAACGAGCAGTACTTC.

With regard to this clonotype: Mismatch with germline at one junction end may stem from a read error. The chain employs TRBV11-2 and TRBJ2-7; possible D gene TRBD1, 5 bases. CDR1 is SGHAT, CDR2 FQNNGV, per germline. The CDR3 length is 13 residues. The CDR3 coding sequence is TGTGCCAGCAGCTTATTCAGGGCGAAAGAGCAGTACTTT. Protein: CASSLFRAKEQYF. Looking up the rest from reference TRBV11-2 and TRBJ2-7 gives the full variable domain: EAGVAQSPRYKIIEKRQSVAFWCNPISGHATLYWYQQILGQGPKLLIQFQNNGVVDDSQLPKDRFSAERLKGVDSTLKIQPAKLEDSAVYLCASSLFRAKEQYFGPGTRLTVT.

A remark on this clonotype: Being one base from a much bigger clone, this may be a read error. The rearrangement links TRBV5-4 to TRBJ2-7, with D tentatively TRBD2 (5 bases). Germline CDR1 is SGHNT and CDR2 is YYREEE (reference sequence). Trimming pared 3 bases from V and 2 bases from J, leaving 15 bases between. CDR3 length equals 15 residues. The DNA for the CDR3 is TGTGCCAGCAGCTCGGGAAAGGCGCGCACCTACGAGCAGTACTTC. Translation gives CASSSGKARTYEQYF.

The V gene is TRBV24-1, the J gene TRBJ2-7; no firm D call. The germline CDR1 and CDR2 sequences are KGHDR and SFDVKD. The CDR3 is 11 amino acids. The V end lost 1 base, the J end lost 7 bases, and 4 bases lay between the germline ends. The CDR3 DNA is TGTGCCACCAGTGATTTAGGAGAGCAGTACTTC. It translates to CATSDLGEQYF.

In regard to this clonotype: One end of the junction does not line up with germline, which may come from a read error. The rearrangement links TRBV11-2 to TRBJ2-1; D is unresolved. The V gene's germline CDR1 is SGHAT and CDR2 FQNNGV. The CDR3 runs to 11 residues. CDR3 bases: TGTGCCAGCAACTTAGCCAATGAGCACTTCTTC. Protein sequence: CASNLANEHFF.

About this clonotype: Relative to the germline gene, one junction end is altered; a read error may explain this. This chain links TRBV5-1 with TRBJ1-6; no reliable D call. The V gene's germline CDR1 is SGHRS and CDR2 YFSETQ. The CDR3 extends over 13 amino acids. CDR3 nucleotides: TGCTCCAGCAGGTCGACTGAGGGTTCACCCCTCCACTTT. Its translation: CSSRSTEGSPLHF.

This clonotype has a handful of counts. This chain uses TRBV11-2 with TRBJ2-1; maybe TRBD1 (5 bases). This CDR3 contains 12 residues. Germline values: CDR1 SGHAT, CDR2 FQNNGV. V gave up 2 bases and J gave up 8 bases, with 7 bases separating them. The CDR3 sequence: CASSLLGDEQFF. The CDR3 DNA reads TGTGCCAGCAGCTTACTAGGGGATGAGCAGTTCTTC.

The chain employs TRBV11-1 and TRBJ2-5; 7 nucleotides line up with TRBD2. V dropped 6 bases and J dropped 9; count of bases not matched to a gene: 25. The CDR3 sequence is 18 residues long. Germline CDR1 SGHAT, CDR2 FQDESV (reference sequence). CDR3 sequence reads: CASSSGETSRRPREAQYF. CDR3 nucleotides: TGTGCCAGCAGTTCCGGGGAGACTAGCCGGAGGCCGAGGGAGGCCCAGTACTTC. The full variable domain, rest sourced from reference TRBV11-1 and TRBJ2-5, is EAEVAQSPRYKITEKSQAVAFWCDPISGHATLYWYRQILGQGPELLVQFQDESVVDDSQLPKDRFSAERLKGVDSTLKIQPAELGDSAMYLCASSSGETSRRPREAQYFGPGTRLLVL.